This TCR beta chain was documented in a study of human T cells and chemical hapten exposure. At the level of the study: Patch tests of 0.01% DPC on the upper back were read at 6 days. Whole-study results and caveats: Compared with pre-sensitization or healthy control sets, expanded TCRs clustered more.

TCRdb called the RACE reads again in MiXCR, with one record for every CDR3 protein. The sample holds about 140,000 distinct CDR3 sequences, about 12% seen once. The sample's time point: patch test 2, 6 weeks after DPC sensitization. Treatment: therapeutic diphenylcyclopropenone sensitization with weekly scalp DPC. Details on this clonotype: Its antigen is undetermined.

Germline loops: CDR1 SGHNT, CDR2 YYREEE (reference sequence). The CDR3 spans 12 residues. V was cut by 0 bases and J by 6 bases, with 6 bases left in between. The sequencing here drew on whole blood, taken in connection with sensitization to the hapten diphenylcyclopropenone (DPC). This chain connects TRBV5-4 to TRBJ2-5; D gene unclear. The clonotype originates from a woman aged 50 to 65 with alopecia areata. Some clones in this sample may be carry-over from other donors' samples. DNA of the CDR3: TGTGCCAGCAGCTTGGGGGCGCAGACCCAGTACTTC. Its protein is CASSLGAQTQYF.